These T cell receptor beta chains were read from a single sample in a study of spatial heterogeneity in lung cancer. TCRdb itself ran the 5' RACE reads through MiXCR, one entry per CDR3 protein. The sample lists about 41,000 distinct CDR3 sequences, 12% occurring once. Sample: PBMCs, taken at surgery. The receptors stem from a female donor with early-stage non-small cell lung cancer. Each CDR3 is given with its conserved first and last residue. The order of the fields is CDR3 DNA, CDR3 protein, D gene, J gene, V gene, clone size. The D gene is left open where the match is weak. The listing skips clone size in some rows; elsewhere it reads once, few, many or a size class.

cdr3_nt: TGTGCCAGCAAGCAGGCCGGAAACACCATATATTTT; cdr3_aa: CASKQAGNTIYF; d_call: .; j_call: TRBJ1-3; v_call: TRBV28; clone_size: .
cdr3_nt: TGTGCCAGCAGTTACCAAGAACAGGGGCCTCCGGAGACCCAGTACTTC; cdr3_aa: CASSYQEQGPPETQYF; d_call: TRBD1; j_call: TRBJ2-5; v_call: TRBV6-5; clone_size: many
cdr3_nt: TGCGCCAGCAGCTGGACTAGCGGGGGGACAGATACGCAGTATTTT; cdr3_aa: CASSWTSGGTDTQYF; d_call: TRBD2; j_call: TRBJ2-3; v_call: TRBV5-1; clone_size: .
cdr3_nt: TGTGCCAGCAGTTTAGAGGACTTGGACACTGAAGCTTTCTTT; cdr3_aa: CASSLEDLDTEAFF; d_call: .; j_call: TRBJ1-1; v_call: TRBV12-3/TRBV12-4; clone_size: few
cdr3_nt: TGTGCCAGCAGCTTTGGGACCGTCGACCAAGAGACCCAGTACTTC; cdr3_aa: CASSFGTVDQETQYF; d_call: .; j_call: TRBJ2-5; v_call: TRBV7-9; clone_size: many
cdr3_nt: TGTGCCAGCAGCCGACAGGAGCAGGAGACCCAGTACTTC; cdr3_aa: CASSRQEQETQYF; d_call: .; j_call: TRBJ2-5; v_call: TRBV11-1; clone_size: few
cdr3_nt: TGTGCCAGCAGTGATGCAGGCTTGGGGAATCAGCCCCAGCATTTT; cdr3_aa: CASSDAGLGNQPQHF; d_call: .; j_call: TRBJ1-5; v_call: TRBV2; clone_size: .
cdr3_nt: TGTGCCAGCAGCTTAGCCCTTTTCGGGGAAAAACTGTTTTTT; cdr3_aa: CASSLALFGEKLFF; d_call: .; j_call: TRBJ1-4; v_call: TRBV7-2; clone_size: .
cdr3_nt: TGTGCCAGCAGCCAAGTTTCCTACGAGCAGTACTTC; cdr3_aa: CASSQVSYEQYF; d_call: .; j_call: TRBJ2-7; v_call: TRBV14; clone_size: .
cdr3_nt: TGTGCCAGCAGCATGGGACAAGTCACCGGGGAGCTGTTTTTT; cdr3_aa: CASSMGQVTGELFF; d_call: .; j_call: TRBJ2-2; v_call: TRBV7-2; clone_size: few
cdr3_nt: TGCAGCGTTGAACCTACTGGGGGGGCCGTGCTGGAGACCCAGTACTTC; cdr3_aa: CSVEPTGGAVLETQYF; d_call: .; j_call: TRBJ2-5; v_call: TRBV29-1; clone_size: .
cdr3_nt: TGTGCCGCCGGACCTCCGGGCCCTTACAATGAGCAGTTCTTC; cdr3_aa: CAAGPPGPYNEQFF; d_call: .; j_call: TRBJ2-1; v_call: TRBV6-5; clone_size: few
cdr3_nt: TGTGCCAGCAGGAGCGGGGGATCTAGCACAGATACGCAGTATTTT; cdr3_aa: CASRSGGSSTDTQYF; d_call: TRBD2; j_call: TRBJ2-3; v_call: TRBV6-1; clone_size: .
cdr3_nt: TGCAGTGCTGAACACCGGGACAGAGTCGGCTACACCTTC; cdr3_aa: CSAEHRDRVGYTF; d_call: TRBD1; j_call: TRBJ1-2; v_call: TRBV20-1; clone_size: .
cdr3_nt: TGTGCCAGCAGCTCGAACCCGGGGAGTGGCGAGCAGTACTTC; cdr3_aa: CASSSNPGSGEQYF; d_call: .; j_call: TRBJ2-7; v_call: TRBV28; clone_size: many
cdr3_nt: TGTGCCAGCAGCCCGACAGGGTCCAATTCACCCCTCCACTTT; cdr3_aa: CASSPTGSNSPLHF; d_call: TRBD1; j_call: TRBJ1-6; v_call: TRBV7-2; clone_size: few
cdr3_nt: TGTGCCAGCGCGGGCCCGCGGGGCGCTGAAGCTTTCTTT; cdr3_aa: CASAGPRGAEAFF; d_call: .; j_call: TRBJ1-1; v_call: TRBV13; clone_size: .
cdr3_nt: TGTGCCAGCAGCTTAGGAGCCAGACTTGAAGCTTTCTTT; cdr3_aa: CASSLGARLEAFF; d_call: .; j_call: TRBJ1-1; v_call: TRBV7-2; clone_size: many
cdr3_nt: TGTGCCTGGAGTGTCGGATGGGCTGAAGCTTTCTTT; cdr3_aa: CAWSVGWAEAFF; d_call: .; j_call: TRBJ1-1; v_call: TRBV30; clone_size: few
cdr3_nt: TGCGCCAGCAGCTTGGAGGGGGGCACTGAAGCTTTCTTT; cdr3_aa: CASSLEGGTEAFF; d_call: .; j_call: TRBJ1-1; v_call: TRBV5-1; clone_size: few
cdr3_nt: TGTGCCAGCAGCCAGGGGGGGGGCCTTCAAGAGACCCAGTACTTC; cdr3_aa: CASSQGGGLQETQYF; d_call: .; j_call: TRBJ2-5; v_call: TRBV11-2; clone_size: few